The rows below give T cell receptor beta chains drawn from one sample of a study of response to subunit inactivated influenza vaccine. TCRdb reanalysed the RT-PCR reads using MiXCR and keeps one entry per CDR3 protein. The sample records fewer than 800,000 distinct CDR3 sequences, less than 20% being singletons. Material: PBMCs from blood, obtained 12 days after vaccination. The receptors were sampled from a man between 45 and 60 years old who received an inactivated influenza vaccine. Both conserved end residues are part of each CDR3. Fields, in order: D gene, clone size, V gene, J gene, CDR3 DNA, CDR3 protein. A D gene is named only where the DNA matches it firmly. Clone size is given for some rows only: seen once, a few or many times, or a class if the clone is expanded.

TRBD2	NA	TRBV7-2	TRBJ2-1	TGTGCCAGCAGCTTAGACGGGAGGGCAAACAATGAGCAGTTCTTC	CASSLDGRANNEQFF
NA	NA	TRBV7-3	TRBJ2-1	TGTGCCAGCAGCCCAAGTAGTGGGGGCGCGTATGAGCAGTTCTTC	CASSPSSGGAYEQFF
NA	many	TRBV28	TRBJ2-1	TGTGCCAGCAGTTACCTTAGCGGCAATGAGCAGTTCTTC	CASSYLSGNEQFF
NA	few	TRBV2	TRBJ2-1	TGTGCCAGCTCTATCACAACTAGCTCCTCTTCGGATGAGCAGTTCTTC	CASSITTSSSSDEQFF
NA	many	TRBV5-1	TRBJ1-1	TGCGCCAGCAGCTTGGGAAGTACCACTAGTGAAGCTTTCTTT	CASSLGSTTSEAFF
NA	few	TRBV7-8	TRBJ2-1	TGTGCCAGCAGCTTAGCACCTCTTTACAATGAGCAGTTCTTC	CASSLAPLYNEQFF
NA	NA	TRBV5-4	TRBJ1-2	TGTGCCAGCAGCTTGGTCGGCAGGGCTAACTATGGCTACACCTTC	CASSLVGRANYGYTF
TRBD2	few	TRBV11-2	TRBJ2-1	TGTGCCAGCAGCTATAGACCGGGACTAGCGGTCCACAATGAGCAGTTCTTC	CASSYRPGLAVHNEQFF
TRBD2	once	TRBV15	TRBJ2-1	TGTGCCACCAGCAGATGGGGCGGGAGGGTCGGAGAGCAGTTCTTC	CATSRWGGRVGEQFF
NA	NA	TRBV28	TRBJ2-1	TGTGCCAGCAGCTTCCTGCCTTGGACCCCCAACTTC	CASSFLPWTPNF
NA	NA	TRBV5-5	TRBJ2-7	TGTGCCAGCAGCTTCGACAGGTTTGAGCAGTACTTC	CASSFDRFEQYF
NA	few	TRBV29-1	TRBJ2-2	TGCAGCGTTGGTAGGAGTGCGAACACCGGGGAGCTGTTTTTT	CSVGRSANTGELFF
NA	few	TRBV12-3/TRBV12-4	TRBJ1-2	TGTGCCAGCAGTCTCCGATGGGGGGGTGGCTACACCTTC	CASSLRWGGGYTF
NA	NA	TRBV21-1	TRBJ2-3	TGTGCCAGCAGCAAAGTAGAGGGTTGGGTTGGAGGGGATACGCAGTATTTT	CASSKVEGWVGGDTQYF
TRBD1	few	TRBV7-9	TRBJ1-6	TGTGCCAGCAGCTACGGGACAGAAAATTCACCCCTCCACTTT	CASSYGTENSPLHF
TRBD2	many	TRBV12-3/TRBV12-4	TRBJ2-5	TGTGCCAGCAGATCCCACTCCGGGACTAGCGGGCCCCAAGAGACCCAGTACTTC	CASRSHSGTSGPQETQYF
NA	many	TRBV7-8	TRBJ1-5	TGTGCCAGCAGCTGGGGGGTCAGCAATCAGCCCCAGCATTTT	CASSWGVSNQPQHF
TRBD1	NA	TRBV7-2	TRBJ1-6	TGTGCCAGCAGCTTAGCAGATACAGGGGTGGGTTCACCCCTCCACTTT	CASSLADTGVGSPLHF
TRBD2	NA	TRBV30	TRBJ2-7	TGTGCCTGGAGTGTGGGACTAGCGGGGCTCTACGAGCAGTACTTC	CAWSVGLAGLYEQYF
TRBD1	NA	TRBV4-3	TRBJ1-3	TGCGCCAGCAGCCAGGGGGGACAGCAGAAAGGAAACACCATATATTTT	CASSQGGQQKGNTIYF
TRBD1	NA	TRBV11-2	TRBJ2-5	TGTGCCAGCAGGCGACAGGGGGCTAGGGAAGAGACCCAGTACTTC	CASRRQGAREETQYF
NA	NA	TRBV2	TRBJ1-1	TGTGCCAGCTCGGGGGTGGGGGTAGTAGCTTTCTTT	CASSGVGVVAFF
NA	NA	TRBV9	TRBJ2-3	TGTGCCAGCAGCGAGACCTCTAGGGCAGATACGCAGTATTTT	CASSETSRADTQYF
NA	few	TRBV9	TRBJ2-7	TGTGCCAGCAGCGTAGTCCGACGGCACACACTCAACTACGAGCAGTACTTC	CASSVVRRHTLNYEQYF
NA	NA	TRBV10-2	TRBJ1-6	TGCGCCAGCAACGCAGAAGATCTAGATAATTCACCCCTCCACTTT	CASNAEDLDNSPLHF
NA	few	TRBV10-3	TRBJ1-6	TGTGCCATCAGTGCTAACGGGGGCAATAATTCACCCCTCCACTTT	CAISANGGNNSPLHF
NA	many	TRBV20-1	TRBJ2-1	TGCAGTGCTAGGGGCTCCGACTACAATGAGCAGTTCTTC	CSARGSDYNEQFF